These 10 T cell receptor beta chains originate from one sample sequenced in a study of cytomegalovirus exposure and HLA in healthy donors (dated by TCRdb to the late 2010s). Receptor libraries were prepared by the immunoSEQ multiplex PCR assay. For the multiplex PCR, a mixture combining 60 forward primers for TCR Vbeta segments and 13 reverse primers for TCR Jbeta segments was used. The clones in this table, taken by TCRdb from immuneACCESS, are in-frame only. Not every clone is retained; where verified, under half of the shortfall comes from an unresolved V gene, and the cause of the rest is unknown. The sample includes approximately 100,000 clones, with roughly 80% observed a single time. Of the sample, over 4% is held by the ten largest clones. The sequenced sample consisted of PBMCs. The source is a female donor in good health and CMV-seropositive.

This clone was seen a handful of times. The chain links TRBV19 to TRBJ2-5; TRBD1 matches at 7 bases. From germline, CDR1 is LNHDA and CDR2 SQIVND (reference sequence). V was pared by 11 bases and J by 2 bases, with 11 bases of the junction left unmatched. The CDR3 extends over 14 amino acids. CDR3: CASSRGFLQETQYF. The CDR3, as DNA: TGTGCCTCCAGCAGGGGGTTTCTTCAAGAGACCCAGTACTTC. Together with reference TRBV19 and TRBJ2-5, the CDR3 gives the full variable domain: DGGITQSPKYLFRKEGQNVTLSCEQNLNHDAMYWYRQDPGQGLRLIYYSQIVNDFQKGDIAEGYSVSREKKESFPLTVTSAQKNPTAFYLCASSRGFLQETQYFGPGTRLLVL.

The CDR3 loop reads CASSETGTSPYEQYF. CDR3 bases: TGCGCCAGCAGCGAGACCGGGACTAGTCCCTACGAGCAGTACTTC. The chain recombines TRBV5-1 with TRBJ2-7; TRBD2 agrees at 8 bases. The CDR3 is 15 residues long. The V segment lost 4 bases and the J segment 2 bases; nucleotides outside the gene matches: 8. Germline CDR1 reads SGHRS; CDR2 reads YFSETQ.

The chain joins TRBV5-5 to TRBJ2-7, with TRBD1 identical over 7 bases. After removal of 7 bases from V and 0 bases from J, the junction contained 10 bases not matched to a gene. CDR3 length: 15 residues. Germline CDR1 is SGHKS and CDR2 is YYEKEE (reference sequence). The CDR3 region is CASGNQDRRSYEQYF. CDR3 nucleotides: TGTGCCAGCGGAAACCAGGACAGGCGCTCCTACGAGCAGTACTTC.

CDR3 region: CSVTMRARGLGGYTF. Here the CDR3 DNA reads TGCAGCGTTACAATGAGGGCCAGGGGATTAGGGGGCTACACCTTC. V usage is TRBV29-1 and J usage is TRBJ1-2; tentatively, D is TRBD1 (6 bases). V was clipped by 5 bases and J by 8 bases, with 24 bases between them. The CDR3 is made up of 15 amino acids. CDR1 is SQVTM, CDR2 ANQGSEA, per germline.

This chain connects TRBV5-1 to TRBJ2-7, with D possibly being TRBD1 (6 bases). V lost 4 bases and J 5 bases, leaving 22 bases between the germline ends. Germline V CDR1 and CDR2: SGHRS, YFSETQ. CDR3 length: 16 amino acids. CDR3 sequence (DNA): TGCGCCAGCAGCCTGGGGGCCATAAAAACAGGGCACGAGCAGTACTTC. Its translation is CASSLGAIKTGHEQYF.

The sample holds one count of this clone. The V gene is TRBV27, the J gene TRBJ2-7; TRBD1 matches at 7 bases. The V gene end was trimmed by 1 base and the J gene end by 4 bases; junction bases not matched to a gene: 4. CDR3 length equals 14 residues. CDR1 and CDR2 (germline): MNHEY, SMNVEV (reference sequence). The chain's CDR3 is CASSLFGRGYEQYF. Written as DNA, the CDR3 is TGTGCCAGCAGTTTATTTGGCAGGGGGTACGAGCAGTACTTC.

The J gene is TRBJ2-1, the V gene TRBV7-2; possibly TRBD2 for D (5 bases). This CDR3 comprises 15 residues. Germline V gene sequence: CDR1 SGHTA, CDR2 FQGNSA. Trimming took 2 bases from V and 4 from J, leaving 12 bases between them. The CDR3: CASSLPGKTYNEQFF. The CDR3 bases are TGTGCCAGCAGCTTACCGGGAAAGACGTACAATGAGCAGTTCTTC.

The V call is TRBV19, the J call TRBJ2-1, with 7 bases aligning to TRBD2. CDR3 length: 15 amino acids. Per germline, CDR1 LNHDA and CDR2 SQIVND (reference sequence). V lost 1 base and J lost 2; bases outside the gene matches: 2. CDR3 DNA sequence: TGTGCCAGTAGTATAGGGGGAGGGCCCTACAATGAGCAGTTCTTC. It translates to CASSIGGGPYNEQFF.

The DNA for the CDR3 is TGTGCCAGCAGAAAGGGTCAGGGGAATGAGCAGTTCTTC. Translation: CASRKGQGNEQFF. The chain has TRBV6-1 and TRBJ2-1; maybe TRBD1 (6 bases). The CDR3 length is 13 residues. Trimming pared 6 bases from V and 7 bases from J, leaving 13 bases between. Germline V gene sequence: CDR1 MNHNS, CDR2 SASEGT.

J is TRBJ1-1 and V is TRBV5-1; the D gene is possibly TRBD1 (6 bases). Germline-derived CDR1 and CDR2 are SGHRS and YFSETQ. V was clipped by 4 bases and J by 1 base, with 11 bases between them. There are 14 residues in the CDR3. This CDR3 reads CASSPGQTNTEAFF. Written as DNA, the CDR3 is TGCGCCAGCAGCCCTGGACAGACGAACACTGAAGCTTTCTTT.